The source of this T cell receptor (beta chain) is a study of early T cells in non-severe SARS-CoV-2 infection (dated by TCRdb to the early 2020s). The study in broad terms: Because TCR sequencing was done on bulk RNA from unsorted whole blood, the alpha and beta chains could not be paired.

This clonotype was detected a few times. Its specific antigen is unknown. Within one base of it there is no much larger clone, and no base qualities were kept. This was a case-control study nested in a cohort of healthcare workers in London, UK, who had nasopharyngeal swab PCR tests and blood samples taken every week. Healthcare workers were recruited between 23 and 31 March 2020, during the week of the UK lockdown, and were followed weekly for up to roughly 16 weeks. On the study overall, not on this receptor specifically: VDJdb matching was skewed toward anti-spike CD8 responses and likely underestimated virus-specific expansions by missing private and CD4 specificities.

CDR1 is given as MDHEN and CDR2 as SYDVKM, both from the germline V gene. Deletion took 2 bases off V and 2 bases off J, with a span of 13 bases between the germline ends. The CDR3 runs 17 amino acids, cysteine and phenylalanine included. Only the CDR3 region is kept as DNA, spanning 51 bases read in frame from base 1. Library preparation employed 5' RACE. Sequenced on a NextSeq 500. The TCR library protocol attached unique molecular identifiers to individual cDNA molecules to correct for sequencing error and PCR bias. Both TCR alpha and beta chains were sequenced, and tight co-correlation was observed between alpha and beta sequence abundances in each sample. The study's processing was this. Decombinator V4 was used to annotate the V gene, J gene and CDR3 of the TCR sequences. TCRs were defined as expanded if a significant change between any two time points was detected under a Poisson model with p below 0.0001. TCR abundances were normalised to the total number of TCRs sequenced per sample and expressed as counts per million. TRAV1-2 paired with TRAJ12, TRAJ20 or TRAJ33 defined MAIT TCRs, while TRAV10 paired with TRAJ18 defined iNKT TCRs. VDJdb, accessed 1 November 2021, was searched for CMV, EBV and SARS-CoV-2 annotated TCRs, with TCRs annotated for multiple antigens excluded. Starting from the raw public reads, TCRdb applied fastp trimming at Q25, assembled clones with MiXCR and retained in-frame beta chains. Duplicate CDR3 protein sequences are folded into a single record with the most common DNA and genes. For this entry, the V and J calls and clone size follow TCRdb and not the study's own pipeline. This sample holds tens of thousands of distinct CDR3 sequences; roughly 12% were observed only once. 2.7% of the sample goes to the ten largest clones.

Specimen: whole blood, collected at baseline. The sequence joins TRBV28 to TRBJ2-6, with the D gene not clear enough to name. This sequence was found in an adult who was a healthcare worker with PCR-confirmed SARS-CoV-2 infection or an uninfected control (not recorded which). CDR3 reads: CASSLLPILTGANVLTF. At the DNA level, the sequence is TGTGCCAGCAGTTTACTACCAATTCTGACTGGGGCCAACGTCCTGACTTTC.